These 28 T cell receptor beta chains originate from one sample sequenced in a study of shared clonotypes between healthy human individuals (dated by TCRdb to 2018 to 2020). Libraries were made using the immunoSEQ multiplex PCR assay. What TCRdb holds here is the immuneACCESS table cut down to in-frame rearrangements. Part of the clones is not present; checked against another copy, under half of the missing clones reflect an unresolved V gene, and the others are unexplained. A total of about 1 million clones appear in this sample, about 75% of them only once. The top ten constitute over 1.3% of the sample. Sequenced input: memory CD4+ T cells sorted from blood. Taken with the paper, the label for cell subset or site translates to: CD45RA-negative fraction. The receptors derive from a man aged 18-30 years in good health.

This rearrangement joins TRBV10-3 to TRBJ2-2; 7 nucleotides match TRBD1. The germline V gene encodes CDR1 ENHRY and CDR2 SYGVKD. V lost 6 bases to trimming and J lost 3 bases; unmatched junction nucleotides: 7. The CDR3 is 15 residues long. CDR3 region: CAIRPGGWDTGELFF. The CDR3 DNA follows: TGTGCCATCAGGCCAGGGGGATGGGACACCGGGGAGCTGTTTTTT.

DNA of the CDR3: TGTGCCAGCAGCCAACTTAGCGGGGGTGACTACAATGAGCAGTTCTTC. This sequence encodes CASSQLSGGDYNEQFF. The V gene is TRBV14, the J gene TRBJ2-1; TRBD2 aligns across 9 bases. The germline V gene has CDR1 SGHDN and CDR2 FVKESK. V lost 2 bases to trimming and J lost 3 bases; unmatched junction nucleotides: 5. CDR3 length: 16 amino acids.

This chain links TRBV18 with TRBJ2-5; the match to TRBD1 covers 10 bases. Germline V lookup: CDR1 KGHSH, CDR2 LQKENI. With 2 bases clipped from V and 5 bases from J, the junction kept 8 bases outside the gene matches. CDR3 size: 16 residues. In DNA form, the CDR3 reads TGTGCCAGCTCACCAAGGACAGGGGGAGAAGGGGAGACCCAGTACTTC. Protein: CASSPRTGGEGETQYF.

The rearrangement links TRBV19 to TRBJ2-7; 10 positions match TRBD1. Looked up from germline, CDR1 is LNHDA and CDR2 is SQIVND (reference sequence). The V gene end was trimmed by 4 bases and the J gene end by 4 bases; junction bases not matched to a gene: 1. The CDR3 is 13 amino acids. This CDR3 is CASSKDRGYEQYF. The CDR3 DNA reads as TGTGCCAGTAGTAAGGACAGGGGGTACGAGCAGTACTTC. Using reference TRBV19 and TRBJ2-7 for the parts outside the CDR3, the full variable domain is DGGITQSPKYLFRKEGQNVTLSCEQNLNHDAMYWYRQDPGQGLRLIYYSQIVNDFQKGDIAEGYSVSREKKESFPLTVTSAQKNPTAFYLCASSKDRGYEQYFGPGTRLTVT.

V usage is TRBV5-1 and J usage is TRBJ2-7, with TRBD1 as a possible D gene (6 bases). V was trimmed by 5 bases and J by 0 bases, leaving 15 bases between them. Germline loops: CDR1 SGHRS, CDR2 YFSETQ. The CDR3 has 15 amino acids. CDR3 loop: CASSFDGTSSYEQYF. CDR3 DNA sequence: TGCGCCAGCAGTTTTGACGGGACATCCTCCTACGAGCAGTACTTC.

The chain is built from TRBV10-3 and TRBJ2-1; TRBD2 matches 7 bases. This CDR3 is built from 15 residues. Germline V gene sequence: CDR1 ENHRY, CDR2 SYGVKD. The trim removed 0 bases at V and 8 bases at J, leaving 7 bases unmatched. CDR3 in DNA: TGTGCCATCAGTGAGTCTGGCGGGAGCGTCTATGAGCAGTTCTTC. Its protein product is CAISESGGSVYEQFF.

A note on this clone: This sample also contains other DNA sequences that code for the same CDR3. The V call is TRBV5-1, the J call TRBJ2-7, with 9 bases fitting TRBD1. The CDR3 spans 14 residues. Germline CDR1 reads SGHRS; CDR2 reads YFSETQ. V lost 4 bases to trimming and J lost 2 bases; unmatched junction nucleotides: 4. CDR3 region: CASSPTGGPYEQYF. The CDR3 DNA follows: TGCGCCAGCAGCCCAACAGGGGGCCCCTACGAGCAGTACTTC.

This clone occurred a few times. The chain uses TRBV25-1 and TRBJ2-5; maybe TRBD1 (5 bases). Trimming left V 6 bases short and J 4 bases short, with 15 bases between. In germline, CDR1 is MGHDK, CDR2 SYGVNS. The CDR3 consists of 14 residues. The CDR3 is CASSEQASRETQYF. The CDR3 DNA reads TGTGCCAGCAGCGAACAGGCGTCGAGAGAGACCCAGTACTTC.

This chain joins TRBV10-3 and TRBJ2-7, with D perhaps TRBD1 (5 bases). The germline V and J ends were trimmed by 3 bases and 1 base, with 7 bases remaining between them. The CDR3 spans 13 residues. The germline gives CDR1 ENHRY, CDR2 SYGVKD. The CDR3 protein is CAISDQGSYEQYF. The CDR3 DNA reads as TGTGCCATCAGTGATCAGGGATCCTACGAGCAGTACTTC.

The chain has TRBV10-3 and TRBJ2-1; 10 positions match TRBD1. Germline-derived CDR1 and CDR2 are ENHRY and SYGVKD. The trim removed 8 bases at V and 8 bases at J, leaving 9 bases unmatched. The CDR3 runs to 14 residues. Here the CDR3 DNA reads TGTGCCATCTTACCCGGGACAGGGGTGCATGAGCAGTTCTTC. Its protein product is CAILPGTGVHEQFF.

The rearrangement links TRBV5-1 to TRBJ1-5; TRBD1 is a possible D gene (5 bases). V was trimmed by 0 bases and J by 7 bases, leaving 17 bases between them. Germline CDR1 is SGHRS and CDR2 is YFSETQ. The CDR3 runs to 16 residues. The CDR3 sequence: CASSLVPGVAEQPQHF. DNA for the CDR3: TGCGCCAGCAGCTTGGTTCCGGGGGTGGCGGAACAGCCCCAGCATTTT.

The CDR3, as DNA: TGCAGCGTTAGTCAGGACAGCGTTATATACGAGCAGTACTTC. Protein product: CSVSQDSVIYEQYF. The chain combines TRBV29-1 with TRBJ2-7; D might be TRBD1 (6 bases). In germline, CDR1 is SQVTM, CDR2 ANQGSEA. Deletions cut 5 bases from V and 4 bases from J, with 18 bases between. The CDR3 spans 14 residues.

This chain joins TRBV7-8 and TRBJ2-7; 12 nucleotides match TRBD2. The ends lost 4 bases at V and 3 bases at J; junction bases unmatched: 4. The V gene's germline CDR1 is SGHVS and CDR2 FQNEAQ. The CDR3 runs 15 residues. The CDR3 DNA is TGTGCCAGCAGCTCGACGACTAGCGGGAGCTACGAGCAGTACTTC. This translates into CASSSTTSGSYEQYF. The whole variable domain, filled in from reference TRBV7-8 and TRBJ2-7, reads GAGVSQSPRYKVAKRGQDVALRCDPISGHVSLFWYQQALGQGPEFLTYFQNEAQLDKSGLPSDRFFAERPEGSVSTLKIQRTQQEDSAVYLCASSSTTSGSYEQYFGPGTRLTVT.

The chain is built from TRBV7-2 and TRBJ2-7; 12 nucleotides line up with TRBD2. The CDR3 runs 16 residues. From germline, CDR1 is SGHTA and CDR2 FQGNSA. V was clipped by 1 base and J by 7 bases; unmatched bases: 8. CDR3 sequence reads: CASSLVASGRAKEQYF. The CDR3 nucleotides read TGTGCCAGCAGCTTAGTGGCTAGCGGGAGGGCGAAAGAGCAGTACTTC.

The chain joins TRBV18 to TRBJ2-7; TRBD2 aligns across 8 bases. The CDR3 spans 14 residues. J was trimmed by 0 bases and V by 2 bases; bases with no gene match: 0. Germline CDR1 KGHSH, CDR2 LQKENI. The CDR3, as DNA: TGTGCCAGCTCACCAGCGGGGGGCTCCTACGAGCAGTACTTC. Translation gives CASSPAGGSYEQYF.

This clone came up once. The chain employs TRBV10-3 and TRBJ2-1; 13 bases are shared with TRBD2. The V gene's germline CDR1 is ENHRY and CDR2 SYGVKD. Trimming removed 4 bases from V and 5 bases from J; junction bases left unmatched: 2. This CDR3 comprises 15 residues. This CDR3 is CAISGTSGRDNEQFF. Here the CDR3 DNA reads TGTGCCATCAGTGGCACTAGCGGGAGGGACAATGAGCAGTTCTTC.

The J gene is TRBJ2-3, the V gene TRBV5-1; a weak D match, TRBD1 (5 bases). The V end lost 4 bases, the J end lost 0 bases, and 6 bases lay between the germline ends. This CDR3 has 13 residues. Germline CDR1 is SGHRS and CDR2 is YFSETQ. In DNA, the CDR3 is TGCGCCAGCAGCAGACAGAGCACAGATACGCAGTATTTT. It translates to CASSRQSTDTQYF.

V is TRBV5-1 and J is TRBJ2-3; no definite D call. V lost 2 bases and J lost 6, with 16 bases in between. CDR3 length: 15 residues. Per the germline V gene, CDR1 is SGHRS and CDR2 is YFSETQ. CDR3 in DNA: TGCGCCAGCAGCTTCTCGGGCCGACCTTGGGATACGCAGTATTTT. It translates to CASSFSGRPWDTQYF.

The chain combines TRBV18 with TRBJ2-5; 10 bases line up with TRBD2. The CDR3 is made up of 16 amino acids. Unmatched junction bases numbered 6, after V lost 2 bases and J lost 3 bases. The germline V gene encodes CDR1 KGHSH and CDR2 LQKENI. CDR3 amino acids: CASSPILAGFKETQYF. The CDR3 region has the DNA TGTGCCAGCTCACCAATACTAGCGGGGTTCAAAGAGACCCAGTACTTC.

Notes on this clone: The junction does not match germline at one end; this may be a read error. V usage is TRBV7-7 and J usage is TRBJ2-5; 8 positions match TRBD2. The CDR3 covers 16 residues. CDR1 SSHAT and CDR2 FNYEAQ come from the germline V gene (reference sequence). The DNA of the CDR3 is TGTGCTAGCAGCTTAGCGGGGAGGGGCTCAGGAGAGACCCAGTACTTC. Its protein is CASSLAGRGSGETQYF.

The V and J genes are TRBV9 and TRBJ2-1; a possible D gene is TRBD2 (5 bases). The CDR3 runs 16 residues. The germline V gene has CDR1 SGDLS and CDR2 YYNGEE. The V and J ends lost 0 bases and 1 base respectively, with 11 bases between them. The CDR3 is CASSVEIATSYNEQFF. The CDR3 DNA is TGTGCCAGCAGCGTAGAAATAGCGACATCCTACAATGAGCAGTTCTTC.

This clone has more than one count but fewer than ten. This rearrangement joins TRBV18 to TRBJ1-2, with 8 nucleotides matching TRBD1. The CDR3 totals 15 residues. Germline V gene lookup returns CDR1 KGHSH and CDR2 LQKENI. Trimming removed 3 bases from V and 4 bases from J; junction bases left unmatched: 7. CDR3 sequence: CASSPLPGQAYGYTF. CDR3 sequence (DNA): TGTGCCAGCTCACCTCTTCCGGGACAGGCCTATGGCTACACCTTC.

The rearrangement joins TRBV10-1 to TRBJ2-7, with D maybe TRBD1 (7 bases). Trimming took off 9 bases at V and 2 bases at J, with 14 bases between the two ends. The germline gives CDR1 WNHNN, CDR2 SYGVQD (reference sequence). This CDR3 has 13 amino acids. The CDR3 DNA is TGCGCCAGACGCGGGGACAGAACCTACGAGCAGTACTTC. Its protein is CARRGDRTYEQYF.

The chain carries TRBV7-3 and TRBJ2-7; D not resolved. The germline gives CDR1 SGHTA, CDR2 FQGTGA. The CDR3 spans 13 residues. The V end lost 0 bases, the J end lost 7 bases, and 10 bases lay between the germline ends. This chain's CDR3 is CASSLTILEEQYF. The DNA for the CDR3 is TGTGCCAGCAGCTTAACTATACTTGAGGAGCAGTACTTC.

To note about this clone: Distinct nucleotide sequences in the sample also encode this CDR3. V gene TRBV9 combines with J gene TRBJ2-1, with 9 bases lining up with TRBD2. With V trimmed by 0 bases and J by 3 bases, 10 bases remained unmatched. CDR1 and CDR2 from the germline V gene are SGDLS and YYNGEE. The CDR3 runs 18 residues. The DNA for the CDR3 is TGTGCCAGCAGCGTAGACAGCGGGCGAGCGGGGGGCTACAATGAGCAGTTCTTC. Translated: CASSVDSGRAGGYNEQFF.

The chain employs TRBV5-1 and TRBJ1-1; D unresolved. Trimming took 4 bases from V and 6 from J, leaving 16 bases between them. CDR3 length: 14 residues. Germline assignment: CDR1 SGHRS and CDR2 YFSETQ. The CDR3 reads CASSERFNPPEAFF. Written as DNA, the CDR3 is TGCGCCAGCAGCGAGCGATTTAACCCCCCTGAAGCTTTCTTT.

The rearrangement joins TRBV27 to TRBJ2-7, with D maybe TRBD1 (6 bases). V was cut by 2 bases and J by 4 bases, with 9 bases left in between. The CDR3 consists of 13 residues. From germline, CDR1 is MNHEY and CDR2 SMNVEV (reference sequence). CDR3 DNA sequence: TGTGCCAGCAGTTTAAACAGGGCTTACGAGCAGTACTTC. This encodes CASSLNRAYEQYF.

Note on this clone: Within the sample, other DNA sequences also encode this same CDR3. This chain joins TRBV30 and TRBJ1-5; 7 positions agree with TRBD1. The CDR3 is 14 amino acids. Germline CDR1 and CDR2: GTSNPN and SVGIG (reference sequence). The V and J ends lost 1 base and 3 bases, in that order; junction bases with no gene match: 3. CDR3 DNA: TGTGCCTGGAGTGGACAGGGCCCCAATCAGCCCCAGCATTTT. Its translation: CAWSGQGPNQPQHF.